The 32 T cell receptor beta chains listed next were all sequenced from one sample in a study of blood T cell repertoires in COVID-19. Sequencing used immunoSEQ multiplex PCR; TCRdb keeps in-frame clones, though not all of them. The sample holds around 140,000 clones, 89% seen once. Sequenced sample: peripheral blood. The receptors were gathered from a human donor in a cohort sampled during active COVID-19.

V is TRBV19 and J is TRBJ2-1; TRBD2 matches at 7 bases. Trimming cost V 9 bases and J 3 bases; bases outside gene matches: 8. CDR1 is LNHDA, CDR2 SQIVND, per germline (reference sequence). The CDR3 consists of 14 residues. The CDR3 spells CASDGGGFYNEQFF. The CDR3 region has the DNA TGTGCCAGCGATGGCGGGGGTTTCTACAATGAGCAGTTCTTC.

The gene calls are TRBV13 and TRBJ1-2, with 8 positions matching TRBD1. Trimming removed 0 bases from V and 8 bases from J; junction bases left unmatched: 8. Germline V gene lookup returns CDR1 PRHDT and CDR2 FYEKMQ (reference sequence). This CDR3 comprises 15 residues. The CDR3 is CASSLGQGQANGYTF. The CDR3, as DNA: TGTGCCAGCAGCTTAGGCCAGGGACAGGCCAACGGCTACACCTTC.

The genes are TRBV7-3 and TRBJ2-5; TRBD1 aligns across 8 bases. The germline V gene has CDR1 SGHTA and CDR2 FQGTGA. J gave up 5 bases and V 3 bases, and 8 bases lay outside the gene matches. The CDR3 is 15 residues long. This CDR3 reads CASSFGTGAGETQYF. The CDR3 DNA is TGTGCCAGCAGCTTTGGGACAGGCGCGGGGGAGACCCAGTACTTC.

The chain couples TRBV18 to TRBJ1-4; D may be TRBD1 (6 bases). This CDR3 comprises 14 residues. Trimming removed 6 bases from V and 8 bases from J, with 16 bases in between. Germline loops: CDR1 KGHSH, CDR2 LQKENI. CDR3 nucleotide sequence: TGTGCCAGCTCCCAGCGGGGGGCCCCCGAAAAACTGTTTTTT. As protein: CASSQRGAPEKLFF. Based on the CDR3 plus reference TRBV18 and TRBJ1-4, the full variable domain is NAGVMQNPRHLVRRRGQEARLRCSPMKGHSHVYWYRQLPEEGLKFMVYLQKENIIDESGMPKERFSAEFPKEGPSILRIQQVVRGDSAAYFCASSQRGAPEKLFFGSGTQLSVL.

The chain couples TRBV6-6 to TRBJ1-2, with TRBD1 matching 9 bases. Unmatched junction bases numbered 17, after V lost 5 bases and J lost 7 bases. Per the germline V gene, CDR1 is MNHNY and CDR2 is SVGAGI (reference sequence). The CDR3 contains 17 residues. The CDR3 sequence is CASSPHSPGQGTIGYTF. CDR3 in DNA: TGTGCCAGCAGTCCTCACTCCCCGGGACAGGGAACGATTGGCTACACCTTC.

The chain couples TRBV7-2 to TRBJ2-4; 9 bases fit TRBD2. V was pared by 1 base and J by 4 bases, with 5 bases of the junction left unmatched. Looked up from germline, CDR1 is SGHTA and CDR2 is FQGNSA. The CDR3 has 16 amino acids. The CDR3 region is CASSLVFSGGKNIQYF. CDR3 sequence (DNA): TGTGCCAGCAGCTTAGTTTTTAGCGGGGGAAAAAACATTCAGTACTTC. The full variable domain, rest sourced from reference TRBV7-2 and TRBJ2-4, is GAGVSQSPSNKVTEKGKDVELRCDPISGHTALYWYRQSLGQGLEFLIYFQGNSAPDKSGLPSDRFSAERTGGSVSTLTIQRTQQEDSAVYLCASSLVFSGGKNIQYFGAGTRLSVL.

V gene TRBV5-4 combines with J gene TRBJ1-4; D unresolved. Trimming cost V 4 bases and J 8 bases, with 12 bases left between them. Per germline, CDR1 SGHNT and CDR2 YYREEE (reference sequence). CDR3 length equals 13 residues. CDR3 loop: CASSPGPYEKLFF. CDR3 in DNA: TGTGCCAGCAGCCCGGGTCCTTACGAAAAACTGTTTTTT.

The chain couples TRBV27 to TRBJ2-6; TRBD1 might be the D (5 bases). CDR1 is MNHEY and CDR2 is SMNVEV in the germline V gene (reference sequence). Trimming pared 4 bases from V and 1 base from J, leaving 20 bases between. The CDR3 loop spans 19 amino acids. DNA for the CDR3: TGTGCCAGCAGTTCGGCGATGGGGCCCCGGGTGTCTGGGGCCAACGTCCTGACTTTC. Translated, it gives CASSSAMGPRVSGANVLTF.

The V gene is TRBV9, the J gene TRBJ2-7; 9 bases match TRBD1. Trimming at V came to 3 bases and at J to 6 bases, leaving 7 bases not matched to a gene. CDR3 length equals 14 residues. Germline V gene sequence: CDR1 SGDLS, CDR2 YYNGEE. The CDR3, as DNA: TGTGCCAGCAGCGCCGGGACAGGGCCATTCGAGCAGTACTTC. Translated: CASSAGTGPFEQYF.

This chain uses TRBV2 with TRBJ2-6; no definite D call. V gave up 7 bases and J gave up 4 bases, with 11 bases separating them. This CDR3 contains 14 residues. CDR1 is SNHLY, CDR2 FYNNEI, per germline. CDR3 bases: TGTGCCAGCACCCTTCCGCGGGGGGCCAACGTCCTGACTTTC. Protein: CASTLPRGANVLTF.

The chain uses TRBV6-2 or TRBV6-3 and TRBJ2-7; 7 bases are shared with TRBD2. CDR3 size: 12 residues. Trimming took 2 bases from V and 6 from J; bases not matched to a gene: 1. In germline, CDR1 is MNHEY, CDR2 SVGEGT. The CDR3 spells CASSYGRGEQYF. Written as DNA, the CDR3 is TGTGCCAGCAGTTACGGGAGGGGCGAGCAGTACTTC.

The J gene is TRBJ2-7, the V gene TRBV15; TRBD1 aligns across 12 bases. CDR1 is LNHNV, CDR2 YYDKDF, per germline (reference sequence). The CDR3 consists of 16 residues. J was trimmed by 6 bases and V by 0 bases; bases with no gene match: 6. The CDR3 sequence is CATSRDSGTGGAEQYF. The DNA of the CDR3 is TGTGCCACCAGCAGAGATAGTGGGACAGGGGGCGCCGAGCAGTACTTC.

CDR3 DNA sequence: TGTGCCAGCTCACCCCGTAAATTTAGCTCCTACAATGAGCAGTTCTTC. This encodes CASSPRKFSSYNEQFF. The chain carries TRBV18 and TRBJ2-1; D is uncertain. Per the germline V gene, CDR1 is KGHSH and CDR2 is LQKENI. This CDR3 comprises 16 residues. V lost 3 bases, J lost 0 bases, and 12 bases lay in between. The full variable domain, completed using reference TRBV18 and TRBJ2-1, is NAGVMQNPRHLVRRRGQEARLRCSPMKGHSHVYWYRQLPEEGLKFMVYLQKENIIDESGMPKERFSAEFPKEGPSILRIQQVVRGDSAAYFCASSPRKFSSYNEQFFGPGTRLTVL.

The chain joins TRBV2 to TRBJ1-5; D may be TRBD1 (5 bases). The CDR3 consists of 15 residues. Germline lookup yields CDR1 SNHLY and CDR2 FYNNEI. V was shortened by 6 bases and J by 3 bases, with 15 bases between the two germline ends. The CDR3 DNA reads as TGTGCCAGCAGCCCCCTTCGGACAAACAATCAGCCCCAGCATTTT. As protein: CASSPLRTNNQPQHF.

This chain connects TRBV12-5 to TRBJ1-1, with 9 bases aligning to TRBD1. The CDR3 contains 13 residues. The germline CDR1 and CDR2 sequences are LGHNT and FRNRAP. Trimming took 6 bases from V and 2 from J; bases not matched to a gene: 1. The CDR3 loop reads CASGTGGNTEAFF. CDR3 nucleotides: TGTGCTAGTGGAACAGGGGGCAACACTGAAGCTTTCTTT. The whole variable domain, filled in from reference TRBV12-5 and TRBJ1-1, reads DARVTQTPRHKVTEMGQEVTMRCQPILGHNTVFWYRQTMMQGLELLAYFRNRAPLDDSGMPKDRFSAEMPDATLATLKIQPSEPRDSAVYFCASGTGGNTEAFFGQGTRLTVV.

The chain couples TRBV6-5 to TRBJ1-2; 7 bases map to TRBD1. CDR3 length equals 15 residues. Losses at the gene ends were 2 bases for V and 4 bases for J; bases not matched to a gene: 7. Germline lookup yields CDR1 MNHEY and CDR2 SVGAGI. CDR3 nucleotides: TGTGCCAGCAGTTACGTGAACAGGGGATTCTATGGCTACACCTTC. It translates to CASSYVNRGFYGYTF.

V is TRBV4-3 and J is TRBJ1-1; 8 bases map to TRBD1. V gave up 4 bases and J gave up 10 bases; unmatched junction bases: 8. Germline CDR1 is LGHNA and CDR2 is YSLEER. The CDR3 is 13 residues long. This CDR3 reads CASSLRGTGGAFF. DNA of the CDR3: TGCGCCAGCAGCCTGAGGGGGACAGGCGGAGCTTTCTTT.

The chain recombines TRBV10-3 with TRBJ2-7, with TRBD1 identical over 7 bases. This CDR3 spans 15 amino acids. With V trimmed by 10 bases and J by 1 base, 13 bases remained unmatched. Germline V gene data show CDR1 as ENHRY and CDR2 as SYGVKD. The CDR3 DNA is TGTGCCAGTAAACAAGGGACAGATTTGTCCTACGAGCAGTACTTC. Protein product: CASKQGTDLSYEQYF.

The chain has TRBV6-5 and TRBJ1-1; D unresolved. In germline, CDR1 is MNHEY, CDR2 SVGAGI. Trimming pared 4 bases from V and 2 bases from J, leaving 11 bases between. This CDR3 has 14 amino acids. The CDR3 bases are TGTGCCAGCAGTTTTAGCTCAGCTAACACTGAAGCTTTCTTT. This gives the protein CASSFSSANTEAFF.

The chain recombines TRBV2 with TRBJ1-4; D is uncertain. CDR1 and CDR2 (germline): SNHLY, FYNNEI. This CDR3 contains 15 residues. Trimming took 6 bases from V and 5 from J, leaving 16 bases between them. CDR3 bases: TGTGCCAGCAGCCAGACACAGAGTCCCAATGAAAAACTGTTTTTT. Residues: CASSQTQSPNEKLFF.

This clone is a singleton in its sample. The rearrangement uses TRBV5-1 and TRBJ1-1; possibly TRBD1 for D (5 bases). V lost 4 bases and J 4 bases, leaving 14 bases between the germline ends. The germline V gene has CDR1 SGHRS and CDR2 YFSETQ. CDR3 length: 14 amino acids. For the CDR3, the DNA is TGCGCCAGCAGCCGGCAGGGTGAAGCCACTGAAGCTTTCTTT. It codes for CASSRQGEATEAFF.

The chain recombines TRBV9 with TRBJ1-1, with TRBD1 matching 11 bases. The ends lost 3 bases at V and 3 bases at J; junction bases unmatched: 1. In germline, CDR1 is SGDLS, CDR2 YYNGEE. This CDR3 is built from 14 residues. The CDR3 region is CASSGDRGDTEAFF. DNA for the CDR3: TGTGCCAGCAGCGGGGACAGGGGGGACACTGAAGCTTTCTTT. The whole variable domain, filled in from reference TRBV9 and TRBJ1-1, reads DSGVTQTPKHLITATGQRVTLRCSPRSGDLSVYWYQQSLDQGLQFLIQYYNGEERAKGNILERFSAQQFPDLHSELNLSSLELGDSALYFCASSGDRGDTEAFFGQGTRLTVV.

The chain employs TRBV7-2 and TRBJ2-5, with TRBD1 as a possible D gene (5 bases). Germline CDR1 reads SGHTA; CDR2 reads FQGNSA. The CDR3 runs to 14 residues. V shed 5 bases and J shed 0 bases, with 10 bases lying between them. CDR3 region: CASSQTGHQETQYF. The CDR3, as DNA: TGTGCCAGCAGCCAAACAGGTCACCAAGAGACCCAGTACTTC.

The chain couples TRBV9 to TRBJ2-7; 7 bases match TRBD2. There are 15 residues in the CDR3. Germline V gives CDR1 SGDLS, CDR2 YYNGEE. Trimming cost V 3 bases and J 5 bases; bases outside gene matches: 11. The CDR3 DNA follows: TGTGCCAGCAGCGCATCCCGGGACTATAAAAACGAGCAGTACTTC. This translates into CASSASRDYKNEQYF.

The rearrangement joins TRBV7-8 to TRBJ1-2; TRBD1 agrees at 10 bases. The CDR3 has 15 residues. Germline loops: CDR1 SGHVS, CDR2 FQNEAQ. V was pared by 4 bases and J by 8 bases, with 10 bases of the junction left unmatched. DNA of the CDR3: TGTGCCAGCAGCTCGTCCGGGACAGGGGCGGGGGGCTACACCTTC. Translation: CASSSSGTGAGGYTF.

The chain has TRBV25-1 and TRBJ1-4; D is unresolved. CDR1 and CDR2 (germline): MGHDK, SYGVNS. V shed 3 bases and J shed 4 bases, with 12 bases lying between them. This CDR3 comprises 15 residues. This CDR3 is CASSDYGEINEKLFF. The CDR3 nucleotides read TGTGCCAGCAGTGACTACGGGGAAATTAATGAAAAACTGTTTTTT. Variable domain in full (rest from reference TRBV25-1 and TRBJ1-4): EADIYQTPRYLVIGTGKKITLECSQTMGHDKMYWYQQDPGMELHLIHYSYGVNSTEKGDLSSESTVSRIRTEHFPLTLESARPSHTSQYLCASSDYGEINEKLFFGSGTQLSVL.

CDR3 in DNA: TGTGCCAGTAGTACCGTTCTGTCAGCTGGAAACACCATATATTTT. It encodes CASSTVLSAGNTIYF. This chain connects TRBV19 to TRBJ1-3; D not resolved. CDR3 length: 15 amino acids. The ends were cut back, 4 bases at V and 2 bases at J, with 12 bases in the middle. CDR1 and CDR2 (germline): LNHDA, SQIVND (reference sequence). Filled out from reference TRBV19 and TRBJ1-3, the complete variable domain reads DGGITQSPKYLFRKEGQNVTLSCEQNLNHDAMYWYRQDPGQGLRLIYYSQIVNDFQKGDIAEGYSVSREKKESFPLTVTSAQKNPTAFYLCASSTVLSAGNTIYFGEGSWLTVV.

The V call is TRBV7-8, the J call TRBJ2-6, with D possibly matching TRBD2 (7 bases). Germline V gene sequence: CDR1 SGHVS, CDR2 FQNEAQ. The length of the CDR3 is 16 residues. V lost 3 bases to trimming and J lost 2 bases, with 11 bases between them. CDR3 coding DNA: TGTGCCAGCAGCTTTAGGGGGGGCCCTGGGGCCAACGTCCTGACTTTC. Its translation: CASSFRGGPGANVLTF.

The genes are TRBV11-2 and TRBJ2-2; 8 nucleotides line up with TRBD2. Germline V gives CDR1 SGHAT, CDR2 FQNNGV. The CDR3 is 15 residues long. V lost 4 bases to trimming and J lost 3 bases; unmatched junction nucleotides: 4. The CDR3 DNA follows: TGTGCCAGCAGCTCAGCGGGGGTCTACACCGGGGAGCTGTTTTTT. It yields the protein CASSSAGVYTGELFF. The whole variable domain, filled in from reference TRBV11-2 and TRBJ2-2, reads EAGVAQSPRYKIIEKRQSVAFWCNPISGHATLYWYQQILGQGPKLLIQFQNNGVVDDSQLPKDRFSAERLKGVDSTLKIQPAKLEDSAVYLCASSSAGVYTGELFFGEGSRLTVL.

The chain couples TRBV7-9 to TRBJ2-3; 11 bases line up with TRBD2. Germline CDR1 reads SEHNR; CDR2 reads FQNEAQ (reference sequence). J lost 0 bases, V lost 4 bases, and 6 bases had no gene match. There are 17 residues in the CDR3. This CDR3 reads CASSSRTSGLSTDTQYF. The CDR3, as DNA: TGTGCCAGCAGCTCTAGGACTAGCGGGCTAAGCACAGATACGCAGTATTTT.

The V call is TRBV7-3, the J call TRBJ2-1; D is perhaps TRBD1 (6 bases). V lost 3 bases to trimming and J lost 5 bases, with 14 bases between them. The length of the CDR3 is 15 residues. Germline V gene lookup returns CDR1 SGHTA and CDR2 FQGTGA. The CDR3 is CASSFTWTEDNEQFF. CDR3 DNA: TGTGCCAGCAGCTTCACCTGGACAGAAGACAATGAGCAGTTCTTC.

As DNA, the CDR3 is TGTGCCAGCCAAAGGACTGAAGCCACCGGGGAGCTGTTTTTT. Protein sequence: CASQRTEATGELFF. The chain joins TRBV2 to TRBJ2-2; possible D gene TRBD2, 5 bases. CDR3 length: 14 amino acids. CDR1 is SNHLY and CDR2 is FYNNEI in the germline V gene. Trimming removed 8 bases at V and 4 bases at J, with 14 bases between.